This T cell receptor beta chain is drawn from a study of blood T cell repertoires in COVID-19 (TCRdb year 2020). Context from the whole study: Samples covering the acute and convalescent phases of COVID-19 were provided by collaborators in the United States, Italy and Spain. The repertoires were released in a freely available public database intended as a resource for research on the immune response to SARS-CoV-2. The prospective study material was composed of cDNA or gDNA derived from T cells, B-cell-depleted T cells, or PBMCs. A de-identified subject ID, COVID-19 status, age in years and sex were almost always included in the sample metadata. The dataset comprised deeply sampled blood TCRbeta repertoires from subjects exposed to, actively infected with, or recovered from COVID-19. Where available, HLA class I and class II types were obtained from metadata supplied by the sample provider rather than from assay-based typing. The samples were drawn from the first 160 participants of the ongoing ImmuneRACE study and from some 1,300 subjects provided by 6 global collaborators.

TCRbeta CDR3 regions were amplified from genomic DNA using the immunoSEQ Assay, a bias-controlled multiplex PCR. The authors' pipeline ran thus. The number of nucleated cells in each sample was estimated from the amplification of reference gene primers within the assay. To quantify the absolute abundance of each unique TCRbeta CDR3 rearrangement, sequence reads were collapsed and filtered. For each sample, productive Simpson clonality was calculated by taking the square root of Simpson's diversity index across productive rearrangements. The table was pulled from immuneACCESS by TCRdb, which kept in-frame rearrangements only. Such tables lose some clones; where checked, under half of the loss comes from unresolved V genes, and the rest has no known cause. V and J calls and clone size are given by that table; D and trimming were obtained from the DNA. Within this sample are 100,000 or so clones, with roughly 80% of them counted one time only. Of the sample, 15% to 19% falls within the top ten clones.

Its CDR3 holds 17 amino acids, cysteine through phenylalanine. The sequence is cut down to CDR3 DNA, 51 bases in frame from base 1. CDR1 SQVTM and CDR2 ANQGSEA were looked up in the germline V gene. At the junction V is shortened by 6 bases and J by 5 bases; bases outside the gene matches: 20. Note on this clone: Its target antigen remains unknown. No base quality information exists; no much larger clone differs at one position.

The collaborating institutions used their own protocols to collect whole blood in K2EDTA tubes. For TCRbeta analysis, collaborators shipped samples as frozen whole blood, isolated PBMCs, or DNA extracted from either of those sample types. Here is what the overall study found, with its caveats: The quantity of clinical and demographic metadata differed by source and by participant and was supplied without curation.

The receptor's source is a woman at least 80 years old with acute or convalescent COVID-19. The chain is made from TRBV29-1 and TRBJ1-2, with 8 bases in between that match TRBD1. The sample comprised peripheral blood. CDR3 loop: CSVAPGTGIRRPYGYTF. The DNA sequence is as follows: TGCAGCGTGGCCCCCGGGACAGGTATTAGAAGACCTTATGGCTACACCTTC. The reference TRBV29-1 and TRBJ1-2 proteins fill in what lies around the CDR3, so the full variable domain reads SAVISQKPSRDICQRGTSLTIQCQVDSQVTMMFWYRQQPGQSLTLIATANQGSEATYESGFVIDKFPISRPNLTFSTLTVSNMSPEDSSIYLCSVAPGTGIRRPYGYTFGSGTRLTVV.